This T cell receptor (beta chain) was sequenced in a study of blood T cell repertoires in COVID-19. Study-wide background: Sources were T cells, B-cell-depleted T cells, or PBMCs; the material itself was cDNA or gDNA.

This clone showed up just once. Profiling relied on immunoSEQ multiplex PCR, and the TCRdb table lists in-frame clones only, not all of them. This table has approximately 150,000 clones, roughly nine tenths appearing once. The CDR3 contains 15 residues. Germline loops: CDR1 SGHNT, CDR2 YENEEA. The V gene lost 1 base and the J gene lost 4 bases, with 12 bases spanning the gap. The cohort comprised adults aged about 18 to 90 years residing in under 25 US areas. Material: PBMCs or T cells enriched from blood (not recorded which). The V gene is TRBV11-3, the J gene TRBJ2-3; D is perhaps TRBD1 (6 bases). The receptor was derived from a human donor with acute COVID-19. The donor label of this sample is uncertain. The CDR3 loop is CASSLGGQFPDTQYF. DNA of the CDR3: TGTGCCAGCAGCTTAGGTGGACAGTTTCCAGATACGCAGTATTTT.